A single sample is the source of the 5 T cell receptor beta chains below, sequenced in a study of T cells in women clearing cervical HPV infection. Assay: immunoSEQ multiplex PCR; the TCRdb copy retains only in-frame clones and omits some. Its table lists about 14,000 clones. Sequencing was carried out using blood buffy coat. These receptors were taken from a woman aged 18 to 75 with a cervical HPV16 infection that either progressed to CIN3+ or cleared (not recorded which).

Points on this clone: The read finishes 3 residues shy of the CDR3 end, and the germline J gene is used to complete it. The V and J genes are TRBV6-4 and TRBJ1-2; D not certain. Trimming took off 6 bases at V and 5 bases at J, with 19 bases between the two ends. The CDR3 sequence is 15 residues long. CDR1 MRHNA and CDR2 SNTAGT come from the germline V gene. The CDR3 here is CASRHKGGKRYGYTF. The part of the CDR3 DNA that was read is TGTGCCAGCAGGCACAAGGGCGGGAAGAGGTATGGC.

As for this clone: The CDR3 is cut off 3 residues early in the read; its end comes from the germline J gene. The J gene is TRBJ2-5, the V gene TRBV19, with D tentatively TRBD1 (6 bases). Germline CDR1 reads LNHDA; CDR2 reads SQIVND (reference sequence). This CDR3 is built from 15 residues. The V end was cut by 1 base, the J end by 5 bases, with 14 bases between. CDR3 DNA (partial): TGTGCCAGTAGTATAGGGAAGGGGGAGACGGAGACC. This encodes CASSIGKGETET. The whole CDR3 sequence is CASSIGKGETETQYF. Filled out from reference TRBV19 and TRBJ2-5, the complete variable domain reads DGGITQSPKYLFRKEGQNVTLSCEQNLNHDAMYWYRQDPGQGLRLIYYSQIVNDFQKGDIAEGYSVSREKKESFPLTVTSAQKNPTAFYLCASSIGKGETETQYFGPGTRLLVL.

Of note for this clone: The sequence runs out 3 residues before the end of the CDR3; the remainder is reconstructed from the germline J gene. This chain uses TRBV28 with TRBJ2-1; D assignment may be TRBD1 or TRBD2 (5 bases each). CDR1 is MDHEN and CDR2 is SYDVKM in the germline V gene. Trimming took 7 bases from V and 7 from J, leaving 20 bases between them. The CDR3 extends over 15 amino acids. CDR3 protein: CASILPGRAGNEQFF. CDR3 DNA (partial): TGTGCCAGCATCCTCCCAGGGAGAGCAGGAAATGAG.

Worth noting for this clone: The read terminates 3 residues ahead of where the CDR3 ends, so the germline J gene completes it. This chain links TRBV19 with TRBJ1-2; 7 bases align to TRBD1. CDR1 is LNHDA and CDR2 is SQIVND in the germline V gene (reference sequence). The CDR3 is 14 residues long. The trim removed 9 bases at V and 4 bases at J, leaving 11 bases unmatched. The CDR3 spells CASRTAGGLYGYTF. Incomplete CDR3 DNA: TGTGCCAGCAGAACTGCAGGGGGACTCTATGGC.

Details on this clone: The CDR3 end lies 3 residues beyond the end of the read and is filled in from the germline J gene. The chain joins TRBV2 to TRBJ1-4, with D maybe TRBD1 (6 bases). From germline, CDR1 is SNHLY and CDR2 FYNNEI. CDR3 length: 14 amino acids. Deletions cut 4 bases from V and 8 bases from J, with 14 bases between. The sequenced part of the CDR3 DNA is TGTGCCAGCAGTGTGTTAACAGGGAGAGAAAAA. Its translation: CASSVLTGREK. The CDR3 in its entirety is CASSVLTGREKLFF.